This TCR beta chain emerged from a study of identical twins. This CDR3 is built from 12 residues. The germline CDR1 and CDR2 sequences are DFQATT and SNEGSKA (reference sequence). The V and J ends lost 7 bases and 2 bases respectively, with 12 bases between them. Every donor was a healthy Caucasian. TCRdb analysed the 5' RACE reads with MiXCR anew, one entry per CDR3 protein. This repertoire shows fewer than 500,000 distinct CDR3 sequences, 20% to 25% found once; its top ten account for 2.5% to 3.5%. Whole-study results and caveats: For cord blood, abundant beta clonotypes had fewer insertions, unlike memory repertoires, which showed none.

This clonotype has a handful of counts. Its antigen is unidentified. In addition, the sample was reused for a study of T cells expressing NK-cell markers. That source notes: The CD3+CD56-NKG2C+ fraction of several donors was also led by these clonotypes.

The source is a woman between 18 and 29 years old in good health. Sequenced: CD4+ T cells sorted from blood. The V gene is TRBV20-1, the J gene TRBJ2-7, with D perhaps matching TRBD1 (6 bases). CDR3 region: CSVQGFAYEQYF. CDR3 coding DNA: TGCAGTGTTCAGGGGTTCGCCTACGAGCAGTACTTC.